This TCR beta chain was recorded in a study of shared clonotypes between healthy human individuals. The V gene's germline CDR1 is SEHNR and CDR2 FQNEAQ (reference sequence). The CDR3 has 14 residues. The V and J ends lost 9 bases and 5 bases respectively, with 17 bases between them. The table came from immunoSEQ multiplex PCR; TCRdb's copy has only in-frame clones and leaves some out. Among 1.4 million or so clones listed, 98% were seen once. Sequenced sample: naive CD4+ T cells sorted from blood. As to subset: CD45RA+ positively selected. The genes are TRBV7-9 and TRBJ2-1; D not certain. This TCR came from a man aged 25-45 years in good health. CDR3 coding DNA: TGTGCCAGTCAAGCCCGATCCTCGGACAATGAGCAGTTCTTC. Its translation: CASQARSSDNEQFF.